This TCR beta chain originates from a study of CD8+ T cells in alopecia areata. The sequencing template was cDNA reverse transcribed from extracted RNA. The data were produced by immunoSEQ multiplex PCR, yet TCRdb's version contains in-frame clones alone and is incomplete. The sample includes a few hundred thousand clones, about two thirds of them seen just once. This clone was counted between two and nine times. This specimen consisted of CD4+ T cells sorted from blood, obtained at week 0. The clonotype comes from a human donor with alopecia areata.

CDR3 residues: CASSQGQVVNEQFF. Here the CDR3 DNA reads TGTGCCAGCAGCCAAGGCCAAGTGGTCAATGAGCAGTTCTTC. This chain joins TRBV4-2 and TRBJ2-1; unclear D gene. Germline lookup yields CDR1 LGHNA and CDR2 YNFKEQ. The CDR3 spans 14 residues. Trimming removed 1 base from V and 6 bases from J, with 10 bases in between.